These 8 T cell receptor beta chains originate from one sample sequenced in a study of blood T cell repertoires in COVID-19. Sequenced by immunoSEQ multiplex PCR; TCRdb stores in-frame clones only, minus some. The data hold 200,000 or so clones, with around 77% observed a single time. Input material: peripheral blood. The origin of the receptors is a man in his fifties or sixties with active or convalescent COVID-19.

This sequence joins TRBV19 and TRBJ2-7, with TRBD1 identical over 7 bases. CDR1 and CDR2 (germline): LNHDA, SQIVND (reference sequence). V lost 6 bases and J lost 2; bases outside the gene matches: 10. The CDR3 runs to 15 residues. This CDR3 reads CASSKTGTDPYEQYF. The CDR3 nucleotides are TGTGCCAGTAGCAAAACAGGGACAGATCCCTACGAGCAGTACTTC.

The chain couples TRBV10-3 to TRBJ2-5; 14 bases align to TRBD2. Germline V gene sequence: CDR1 ENHRY, CDR2 SYGVKD. The CDR3 is 16 residues long. J was trimmed by 4 bases and V by 3 bases; bases with no gene match: 4. The CDR3 loop is CAISDGTSGSVETQYF. The CDR3 DNA reads as TGTGCCATCAGTGACGGGACTAGCGGGAGCGTAGAGACCCAGTACTTC.

V and J are TRBV19 and TRBJ2-1; 7 nucleotides agree with TRBD2. After removal of 1 base from V and 0 bases from J, the junction contained 6 bases not matched to a gene. Per the germline V gene, CDR1 is LNHDA and CDR2 is SQIVND (reference sequence). The CDR3 is 17 amino acids. Here the CDR3 reads CASSIGGGDFSYNEQFF. The DNA for the CDR3 is TGTGCCAGTAGTATAGGGGGAGGGGACTTCTCCTACAATGAGCAGTTCTTC.

A few counts support this clone. V is TRBV2 and J is TRBJ2-6; TRBD2 agrees at 9 bases. V was clipped by 4 bases and J by 1 base; unmatched bases: 8. Germline V gives CDR1 SNHLY, CDR2 FYNNEI. The CDR3 loop spans 18 amino acids. In DNA form, the CDR3 reads TGTGCCAGCAGTGGAGGCGGGAGGGCCTTTTCTGGGGCCAACGTCCTGACTTTC. Its translation is CASSGGGRAFSGANVLTF.

There are a few counts of this clone. The chain carries TRBV6-4 and TRBJ2-2, with 13 bases fitting TRBD2. The length of the CDR3 is 16 residues. V shed 6 bases and J 4 bases; nucleotides not matched to a gene: 5. The germline V gene has CDR1 MRHNA and CDR2 SNTAGT. The CDR3 bases are TGTGCCAGCAGCCAGGGACTAGCGGGATCCACCGGGGAGCTGTTTTTT. It is translated as CASSQGLAGSTGELFF.

This rearrangement joins TRBV6-5 to TRBJ2-5, with D perhaps TRBD2 (6 bases). CDR1 and CDR2 (germline): MNHEY, SVGAGI. This CDR3 contains 15 residues. Trimming shortened V by 5 bases and J by 1 base, and 14 bases separated the two germline ends. The CDR3 nucleotides read TGTGCCAGCAGTAGCCGGGACTCAGCCCAAGAGACCCAGTACTTC. It codes for CASSSRDSAQETQYF.

This chain links TRBV9 with TRBJ2-7, with a possible D match to TRBD1 (5 bases). CDR3 size: 14 residues. Germline loops: CDR1 SGDLS, CDR2 YYNGEE. V lost 6 bases to trimming and J lost 0 bases, with 13 bases between them. The CDR3 DNA is TGTGCCAGCAACTCAGGGCCTGACTCCTACGAGCAGTACTTC. The encoded protein is CASNSGPDSYEQYF.

The V and J genes are TRBV9 and TRBJ2-3; possible D gene TRBD2, 5 bases. Germline CDR1 and CDR2: SGDLS and YYNGEE. The CDR3 spans 15 residues. V was cut by 2 bases and J by 2 bases, with 12 bases left in between. For the CDR3, the DNA is TGTGCCAGCAGCGTGGCTGCGGGTCTCACAGATACGCAGTATTTT. Amino acids: CASSVAAGLTDTQYF.